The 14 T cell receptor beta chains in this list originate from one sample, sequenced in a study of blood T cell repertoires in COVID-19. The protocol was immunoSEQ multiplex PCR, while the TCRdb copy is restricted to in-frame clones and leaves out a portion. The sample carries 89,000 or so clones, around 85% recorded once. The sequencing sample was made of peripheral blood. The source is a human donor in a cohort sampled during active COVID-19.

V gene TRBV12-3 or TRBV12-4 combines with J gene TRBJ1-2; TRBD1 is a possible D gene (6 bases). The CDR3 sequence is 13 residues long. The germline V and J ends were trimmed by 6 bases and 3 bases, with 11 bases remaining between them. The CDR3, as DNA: TGTGCCAGCAGCCCGGACAGAGACTATGGCTACACCTTC. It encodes CASSPDRDYGYTF.

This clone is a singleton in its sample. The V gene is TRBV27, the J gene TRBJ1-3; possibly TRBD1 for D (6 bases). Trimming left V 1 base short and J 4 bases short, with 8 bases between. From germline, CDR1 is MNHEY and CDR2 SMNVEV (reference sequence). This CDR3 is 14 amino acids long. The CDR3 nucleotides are TGTGCCAGCAGTTTATTAGGGGGAGGAAACACCATATATTTT. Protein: CASSLLGGGNTIYF.

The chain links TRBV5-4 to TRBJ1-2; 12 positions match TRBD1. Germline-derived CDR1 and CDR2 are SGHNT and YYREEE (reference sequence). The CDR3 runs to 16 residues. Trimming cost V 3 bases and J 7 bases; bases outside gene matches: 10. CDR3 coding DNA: TGTGCCAGCAGCTCGTCCTCCGGGACAGGGGGCGGTGGCTACACCTTC. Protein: CASSSSSGTGGGGYTF.

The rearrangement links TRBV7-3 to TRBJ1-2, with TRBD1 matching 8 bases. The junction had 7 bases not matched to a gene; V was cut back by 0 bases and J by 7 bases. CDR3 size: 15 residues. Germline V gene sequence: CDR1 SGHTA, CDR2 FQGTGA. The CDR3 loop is CASSLTGAGGVGYTF. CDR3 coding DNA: TGTGCCAGCAGCTTAACAGGGGCAGGGGGCGTTGGCTACACCTTC. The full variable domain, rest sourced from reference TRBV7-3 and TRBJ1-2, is GAGVSQTPSNKVTEKGKYVELRCDPISGHTALYWYRQSLGQGPEFLIYFQGTGAADDSGLPNDRFFAVRPEGSVSTLKIQRTERGDSAVYLCASSLTGAGGVGYTFGSGTRLTVV.

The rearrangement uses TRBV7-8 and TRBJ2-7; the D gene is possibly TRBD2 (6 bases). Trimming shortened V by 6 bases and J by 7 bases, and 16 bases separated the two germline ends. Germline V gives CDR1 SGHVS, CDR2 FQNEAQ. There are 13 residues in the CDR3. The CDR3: CASSLRREAEQYF. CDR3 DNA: TGTGCCAGCAGTCTGAGGAGGGAGGCGGAGCAGTACTTC.

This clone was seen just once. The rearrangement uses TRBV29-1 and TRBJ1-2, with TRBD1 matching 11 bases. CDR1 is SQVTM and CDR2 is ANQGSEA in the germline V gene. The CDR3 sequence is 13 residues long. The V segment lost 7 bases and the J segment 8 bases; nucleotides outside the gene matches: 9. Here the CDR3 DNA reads TGCAGCGCGCGGACAGGGGGCTCAGGAGGCTACACCTTC. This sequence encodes CSARTGGSGGYTF.

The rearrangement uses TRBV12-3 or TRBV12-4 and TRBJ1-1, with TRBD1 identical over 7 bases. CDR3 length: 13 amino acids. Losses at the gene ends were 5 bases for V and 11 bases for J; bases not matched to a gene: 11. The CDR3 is CASSPTGAGRAFF. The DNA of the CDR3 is TGTGCCAGCAGTCCTACAGGGGCAGGGAGGGCTTTCTTT.

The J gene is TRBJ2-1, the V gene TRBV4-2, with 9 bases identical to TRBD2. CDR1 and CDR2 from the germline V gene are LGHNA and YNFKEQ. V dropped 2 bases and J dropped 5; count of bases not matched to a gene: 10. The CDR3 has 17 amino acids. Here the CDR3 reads CASSQYRSSGTNNEQFF. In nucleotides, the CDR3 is TGTGCCAGCAGCCAATATAGATCTAGCGGGACAAACAATGAGCAGTTCTTC.

The CDR3 protein is CASSETFGGRELFF. The CDR3 coding sequence is TGTGCCAGCAGCGAAACCTTCGGGGGGCGGGAGCTGTTTTTT. The genes are TRBV3-1 (or the pseudogene TRBV3-2) and TRBJ2-2, with D perhaps matching TRBD2 (7 bases). V was cut by 5 bases and J by 9 bases, with 16 bases left in between. CDR1 is LGHDT and CDR2 is YNNKEL in the germline V gene (reference sequence). This CDR3 is 14 amino acids long.

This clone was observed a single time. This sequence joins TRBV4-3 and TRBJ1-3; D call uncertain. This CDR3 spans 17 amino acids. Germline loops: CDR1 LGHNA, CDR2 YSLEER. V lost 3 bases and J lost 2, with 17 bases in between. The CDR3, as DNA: TGCGCCAGCAGCCAGTATGGGGAGGGTGCGACTGGAAACACCATATATTTT. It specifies CASSQYGEGATGNTIYF.

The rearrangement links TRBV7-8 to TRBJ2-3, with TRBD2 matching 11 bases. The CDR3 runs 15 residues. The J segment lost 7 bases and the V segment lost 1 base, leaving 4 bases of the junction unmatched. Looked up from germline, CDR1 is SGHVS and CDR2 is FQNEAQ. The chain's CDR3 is CASSLGGTSGNTQYF. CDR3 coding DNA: TGTGCCAGCAGCTTAGGAGGGACTAGCGGTAATACGCAGTATTTT. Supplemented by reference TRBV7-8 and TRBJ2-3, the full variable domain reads GAGVSQSPRYKVAKRGQDVALRCDPISGHVSLFWYQQALGQGPEFLTYFQNEAQLDKSGLPSDRFFAERPEGSVSTLKIQRTQQEDSAVYLCASSLGGTSGNTQYFGPGTRLTVL.

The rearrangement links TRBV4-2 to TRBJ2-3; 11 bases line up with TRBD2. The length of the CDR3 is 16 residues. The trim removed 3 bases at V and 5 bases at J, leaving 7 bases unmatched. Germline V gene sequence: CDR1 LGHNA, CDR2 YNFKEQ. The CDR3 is CASSQLRLAGRDTQYF. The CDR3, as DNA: TGTGCCAGCAGCCAGCTTCGACTAGCGGGGCGAGATACGCAGTATTTT.

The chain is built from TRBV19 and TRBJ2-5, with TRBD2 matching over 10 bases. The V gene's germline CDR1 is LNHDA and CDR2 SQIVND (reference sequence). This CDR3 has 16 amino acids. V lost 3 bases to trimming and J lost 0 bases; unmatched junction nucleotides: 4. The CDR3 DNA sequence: TGTGCCAGTAGTATCGGGACTAGCGAGAACCAAGAGACCCAGTACTTC. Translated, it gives CASSIGTSENQETQYF.

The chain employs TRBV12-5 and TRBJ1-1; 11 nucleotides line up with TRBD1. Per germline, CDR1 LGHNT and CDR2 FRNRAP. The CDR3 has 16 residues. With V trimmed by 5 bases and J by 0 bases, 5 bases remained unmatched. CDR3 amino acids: CASGPDRGPVNTEAFF. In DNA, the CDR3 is TGTGCTAGTGGTCCGGACAGGGGGCCCGTGAACACTGAAGCTTTCTTT. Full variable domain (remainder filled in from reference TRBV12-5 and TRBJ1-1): DARVTQTPRHKVTEMGQEVTMRCQPILGHNTVFWYRQTMMQGLELLAYFRNRAPLDDSGMPKDRFSAEMPDATLATLKIQPSEPRDSAVYFCASGPDRGPVNTEAFFGQGTRLTVV.